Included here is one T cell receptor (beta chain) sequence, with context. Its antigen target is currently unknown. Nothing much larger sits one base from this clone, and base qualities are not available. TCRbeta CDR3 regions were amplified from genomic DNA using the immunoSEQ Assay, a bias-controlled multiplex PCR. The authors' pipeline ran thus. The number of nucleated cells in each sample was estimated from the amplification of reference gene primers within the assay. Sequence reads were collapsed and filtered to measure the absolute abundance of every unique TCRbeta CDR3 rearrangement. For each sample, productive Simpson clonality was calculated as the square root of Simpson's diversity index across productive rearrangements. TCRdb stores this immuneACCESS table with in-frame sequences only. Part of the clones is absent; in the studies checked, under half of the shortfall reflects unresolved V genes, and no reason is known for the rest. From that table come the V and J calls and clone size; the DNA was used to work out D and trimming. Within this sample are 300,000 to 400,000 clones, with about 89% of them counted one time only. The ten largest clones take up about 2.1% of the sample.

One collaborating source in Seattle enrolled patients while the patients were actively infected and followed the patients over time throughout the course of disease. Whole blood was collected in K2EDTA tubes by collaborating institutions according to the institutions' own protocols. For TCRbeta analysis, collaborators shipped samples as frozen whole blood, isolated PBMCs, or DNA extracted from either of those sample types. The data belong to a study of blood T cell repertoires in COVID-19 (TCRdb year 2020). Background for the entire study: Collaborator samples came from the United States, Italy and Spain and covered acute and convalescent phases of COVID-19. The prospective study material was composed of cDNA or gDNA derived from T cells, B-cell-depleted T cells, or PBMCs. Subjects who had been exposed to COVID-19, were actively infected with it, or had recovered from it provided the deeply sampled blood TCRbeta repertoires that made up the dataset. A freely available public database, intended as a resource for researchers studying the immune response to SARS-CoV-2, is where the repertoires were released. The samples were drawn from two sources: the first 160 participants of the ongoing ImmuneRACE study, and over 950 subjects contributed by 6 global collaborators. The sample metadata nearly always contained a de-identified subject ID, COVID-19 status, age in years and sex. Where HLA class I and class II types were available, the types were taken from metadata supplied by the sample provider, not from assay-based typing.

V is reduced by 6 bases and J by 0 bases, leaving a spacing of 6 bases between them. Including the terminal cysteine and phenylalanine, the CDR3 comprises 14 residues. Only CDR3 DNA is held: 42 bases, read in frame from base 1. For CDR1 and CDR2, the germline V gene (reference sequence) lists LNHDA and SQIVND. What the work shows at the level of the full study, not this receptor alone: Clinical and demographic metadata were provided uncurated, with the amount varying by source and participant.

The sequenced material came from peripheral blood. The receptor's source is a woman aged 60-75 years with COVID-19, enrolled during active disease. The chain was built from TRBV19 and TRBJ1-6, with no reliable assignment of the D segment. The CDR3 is CASRPGSYNSPLHF. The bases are TGTGCCAGTAGACCGGGCTCCTATAATTCACCCCTCCACTTT.